The 4 T cell receptor beta chains below were found in one sample sequenced in a study of blood T cell repertoires in COVID-19 (TCRdb year 2020). Library generation was performed with the immunoSEQ multiplex PCR assay. Entries here come from immuneACCESS through TCRdb and include only in-frame sequences with V and J called. Some clones fail to appear in such tables; in the studies checked, an unresolved V gene covers under half of the shortfall, and the cause of the remainder is unknown. This sample gives about 180,000 clones in total; 90% of them show up just once. About 0.54% of the sample lies in the top ten. The specimen sequenced was peripheral blood. The receptors originated from a man in his fifties or sixties with acute or convalescent COVID-19.

The chain is built from TRBV2 and TRBJ2-7, with TRBD1 identical over 7 bases. The V gene end was trimmed by 6 bases and the J gene end by 5 bases; junction bases not matched to a gene: 13. This CDR3 is 15 amino acids long. Germline-derived CDR1 and CDR2 are SNHLY and FYNNEI. CDR3 loop: CASSSGSGQWDEQYF. CDR3 in DNA: TGTGCCAGCAGCTCAGGGTCGGGACAGTGGGACGAGCAGTACTTC.

The chain links TRBV20-1 to TRBJ2-4, with a tentative D call TRBD2 (5 bases). In germline, CDR1 is DFQATT, CDR2 SNEGSKA (reference sequence). V was pared by 5 bases and J by 13 bases, with 12 bases between. The CDR3 contains 10 residues. The CDR3 spells CSAQSGRQYF. CDR3 nucleotide sequence: TGCAGTGCTCAGAGTGGGAGACAGTACTTC.

This rearrangement joins TRBV7-2 to TRBJ2-3, with a possible D match to TRBD1 (6 bases). Per the germline V gene, CDR1 is SGHTA and CDR2 is FQGNSA. The V end was cut by 5 bases, the J end by 6 bases, with 15 bases between. The CDR3 length is 14 residues. For the CDR3, the DNA is TGTGCCAGCAGCCAGGGGTACTTGGGGGATACGCAGTATTTT. As protein: CASSQGYLGDTQYF.

This rearrangement joins TRBV5-4 to TRBJ2-2; D might be TRBD1 (5 bases). Trimming shortened V by 2 bases and J by 4 bases, and 9 bases separated the two germline ends. CDR1 is SGHNT and CDR2 is YYREEE in the germline V gene (reference sequence). CDR3 length equals 14 residues. The DNA for the CDR3 is TGTGCCAGCAGCTTCGACAGCTTCACCGGGGAGCTGTTTTTT. It codes for CASSFDSFTGELFF.